Listed below are T cell receptor beta chains from one sample, sequenced in a study of T cell changes during pregnancy in multiple sclerosis. Only in-frame clones appear in the TCRdb table, and some are missing; sequencing was by immunoSEQ multiplex PCR. The table lists roughly 47,000 clones, roughly 87% of them singletons. This sample comprised CD4+ T cells from peripheral blood mononuclear cells, obtained after pregnancy. These receptors all come from a female donor with multiple sclerosis, enrolled in a pregnancy study. CDR3s leave out the opening cysteine and the closing phenylalanine or tryptophan. The D gene is left open where the match is weak. Rows give clone size only sometimes, using once, few, many, or a class for an expanded clone.

ASSYSEARRSYT TRBV6-5 NA TRBJ1-2 NA
ASSLGLAGWVTQY TRBV11-2 TRBD2 TRBJ2-3 NA
ASSYAQGAVGEQY TRBV6-5 TRBD1 TRBJ2-7 NA
ASSSRAGSEQY TRBV11-3 NA TRBJ2-7 NA
SVGLGGAYEQY TRBV29-1 NA TRBJ2-7 NA
ASSVVGSGRKETQY TRBV9 TRBD2 TRBJ2-5 NA
ASSGDRLAGGGYNEQF TRBV2 TRBD2 TRBJ2-1 NA
ASSEGDRNYGYT TRBV25-1 TRBD1 TRBJ1-2 once
ASSWGGTGATGANVLT TRBV7-3 TRBD1 TRBJ2-6 NA
ASSFGGGKTQY TRBV5-1 NA TRBJ2-5 NA
SASRAF TRBV20-1 NA TRBJ1-1 NA
ASSESEGNEQF TRBV2 NA TRBJ2-1 NA
ASSVAGGTYEQY TRBV9 TRBD2 TRBJ2-7 NA
ASSAAGGTYNEQF TRBV6-4 TRBD1 TRBJ2-1 NA
ASGTGQPHEQY TRBV5-1 NA TRBJ2-7 NA
ASSLLGGTNSGNTIY TRBV9 NA TRBJ1-3 few
AIRTGTGSGAEAF TRBV10-3 TRBD1 TRBJ1-1 NA
ASTRVAGFTDTQY TRBV10-2 TRBD2 TRBJ2-3 few
SVANGQNTEAF TRBV29-1 NA TRBJ1-1 NA
ASSVLAGGTDTQY TRBV6-1 TRBD2 TRBJ2-3 NA
ASSFLSTSAAYNEQF TRBV11-2 TRBD2 TRBJ2-1 NA
ASSLDRGTNEKLF TRBV5-1 NA TRBJ1-4 NA
ASSSRLAQENNEQF TRBV28 TRBD2 TRBJ2-1 many
ASRGGLGTSEESEQF TRBV28 TRBD2 TRBJ2-1 NA
ASSPQDSYEQY TRBV18 NA TRBJ2-7 NA
ASSFSGGGGNTGELF TRBV11-3 TRBD2 TRBJ2-2 NA
ASSLGIGGRVGGTQY TRBV28 NA TRBJ2-5 NA
ASSSGQGGETQY TRBV28 TRBD1 TRBJ2-5 once
ASSSLAGVEETQY TRBV5-1 TRBD2 TRBJ2-5 NA
ASKGQGANTEAF TRBV28 TRBD1 TRBJ1-1 NA
SVEGGTGYGYT TRBV29-1 NA TRBJ1-2 NA
SVDAGGYEQY TRBV29-1 TRBD2 TRBJ2-7 NA
ASSYRGGSSYEQY TRBV5-1 NA TRBJ2-7 NA
ASSLIGGVEKLF TRBV5-1 NA TRBJ1-4 once
ASSGGDQPQH TRBV6-1 NA TRBJ1-5 NA
ASRPSRGREQY TRBV2 TRBD1 TRBJ2-7 few
ASSFPSGRGFGNEQF TRBV5-6 TRBD2 NA NA
ASSFQGRGLGGEQY TRBV5-1 TRBD1 TRBJ2-7 NA
ASSPGGLANTGELF TRBV7-7 NA TRBJ2-2 NA
ASSPRDRGTSGNTIY TRBV11-2 NA TRBJ1-3 once
ASSRWDISNTDTQY TRBV28 NA TRBJ2-3 once
ASSPRLAGPSDTQY TRBV7-2 TRBD2 TRBJ2-3 NA
ASSPFGQGGEKLF TRBV5-1 TRBD1 TRBJ1-4 NA
ASSMGGGTEAF TRBV5-6 NA TRBJ1-1 NA
ASSQDRGTSGRGQY TRBV4-2 TRBD2 TRBJ2-3 NA
ASSPDRGYNGYT TRBV7-2 TRBD1 TRBJ1-2 once
ASSPRLVTKETQY TRBV7-9 NA TRBJ2-5 NA
ASSIVAGANVLT TRBV19 NA TRBJ2-6 NA
ASSSQGATDTQY TRBV11-2 TRBD1 TRBJ2-3 NA
ASSLPQGVTEAF TRBV4-1 TRBD1 TRBJ1-1 once
ASSYSQGPSYEQY TRBV6-5 NA TRBJ2-7 NA
ASSSGLAGSTDTQY TRBV7-3 TRBD2 TRBJ2-3 NA
ASSPTFGQRTYEQY TRBV6-6 NA TRBJ2-7 NA
ASSNPVRGARAKNIQY TRBV21-1 NA TRBJ2-4 NA
ASSYSTGPSSYEQY TRBV6-6 TRBD1 TRBJ2-7 NA
AWSPGGAEQY TRBV30 NA TRBJ2-7 NA
ASSKGELAGVGEQF TRBV5-1 TRBD2 TRBJ2-1 NA
ASAGVVGYGYT TRBV28 NA TRBJ1-2 NA
ASSIRREATEAF TRBV19 NA TRBJ1-1 NA
ASSYPGKRTGELF TRBV6-5 NA TRBJ2-2 NA